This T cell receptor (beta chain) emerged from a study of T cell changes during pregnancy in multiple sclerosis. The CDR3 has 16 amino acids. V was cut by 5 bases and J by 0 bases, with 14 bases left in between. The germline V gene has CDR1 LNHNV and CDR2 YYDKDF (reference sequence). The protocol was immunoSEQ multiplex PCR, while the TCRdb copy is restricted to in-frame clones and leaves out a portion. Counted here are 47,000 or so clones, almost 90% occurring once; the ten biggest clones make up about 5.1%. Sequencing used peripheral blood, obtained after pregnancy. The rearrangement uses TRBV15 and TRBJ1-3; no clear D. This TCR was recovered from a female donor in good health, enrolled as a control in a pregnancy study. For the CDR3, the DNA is TGTGCCACCAGCGCTCGGACTGCTCGCTCTGGAAACACCATATATTTT. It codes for CATSARTARSGNTIYF.